This T cell receptor beta chain was recovered during a study of metastatic and nonmetastatic thyroid tumors. About the research overall: Peripheral blood and tumor or nodule samples from malignant and benign thyroid patients were compared.

Original handling: Variation in CDR3 across clinicopathological groups served as the basis for constructing a distant-metastasis classifier in papillary thyroid cancer. MiXCR was used by TCRdb to re-call the PCR reads. These V and J calls are TCRdb output, not the study's own analysis. The sample holds about 15,000 clones, roughly 32% seen once. No patient had received any treatment before thyroid surgery. CDR3 length: 13 residues. Trimming shortened V by 7 bases and J by 3 bases, and 16 bases separated the two germline ends. The germline V gene has CDR1 DFQATT and CDR2 SNEGSKA (reference sequence). The receptor comes from a female donor with papillary thyroid cancer or a benign thyroid nodule (not recorded which). Some clones in this sample may be carry-over from other donors' samples. The chain combines TRBV20-1 with TRBJ2-7; D tentatively fits TRBD1 or TRBD2 (6 bases each). The sample comprised blood. The CDR3, as DNA: TGCAGTGGCATCGCGGGACATGGCTACGAGCAGTACTTC. This encodes CSGIAGHGYEQYF.